Listed below are T cell receptor beta chains from one sample, sequenced in a study of identifying expanded T cells in peripheral blood. Generated by immunoSEQ multiplex PCR, the TCRdb table keeps only in-frame clones and is missing some. There are 70,000 to 95,000 clones in the sample; roughly 90% occur only once, and approximately 3.9% lies in the top ten. Sequenced sample: blood. The origin of the receptors is a person between 18 and 75 years old in good health. Both conserved end residues are part of each CDR3. Each record gives: J gene, V gene, D gene, clone size, CDR3 protein, CDR3 DNA. The D gene is left open where the match is weak. Clone size is stated in some rows and not others, as once, few, many or a class when expanded.

TRBJ1-1,TRBV7-9,-,once,CASSLYSGVGVNTEAFF,TGTGCCAGCAGCTTATATTCCGGCGTCGGGGTAAACACTGAAGCTTTCTTT
TRBJ2-3,TRBV6-1,-,-,CASSEGVDTQYF,TGTGCCAGCAGTGAAGGGGTAGATACGCAGTATTTT
TRBJ1-1,TRBV28,-,once,CASSDFRGWGQQEENTEAFF,TGTGCCAGCAGCGATTTCCGGGGTTGGGGGCAACAGGAGGAGAACACTGAAGCTTTCTTT
TRBJ1-1,TRBV28,-,-,CASWLTGQTNTEAFF,TGTGCCAGCTGGCTGACGGGACAAACGAACACTGAAGCTTTCTTT
TRBJ1-1,TRBV11-3,TRBD1,-,CASSFPSRTGLDFEAFF,TGTGCCAGCAGCTTCCCAAGTCGGACAGGGCTAGACTTTGAAGCTTTCTTT
TRBJ1-6,TRBV10-3,TRBD1,few,CAISHTGDVSPLHF,TGTGCCATCAGCCACACAGGGGACGTCTCACCCCTCCACTTT
TRBJ2-1,TRBV4-2,TRBD2,-,CASSQDLAGGSNEQFF,TGTGCCAGCAGCCAAGATCTAGCGGGAGGGTCCAATGAGCAGTTCTTC
TRBJ2-1,TRBV5-8,-,-,CASSLAYWTLEGNEQFF,TGTGCCAGCAGCTTGGCTTATTGGACACTCGAGGGGAATGAGCAGTTCTTC
TRBJ2-5,TRBV28,TRBD2,-,CASLLGGEGTQYF,TGTGCCAGCTTACTGGGGGGGGAAGGGACCCAGTACTTC
TRBJ2-2,TRBV6-4,TRBD1,-,CASNPGQGSGELFF,TGTGCCAGCAACCCGGGACAGGGCTCCGGGGAGCTGTTTTTT
TRBJ2-1,TRBV21-1,-,-,CASSKVHREGPDEQFF,TGTGCCAGCAGCAAAGTGCATCGGGAGGGCCCAGATGAGCAGTTCTTC
TRBJ2-4,TRBV28,TRBD1,-,CASRRDREGLRAKNIQYF,TGTGCCAGCAGAAGGGACAGGGAAGGCCTTCGGGCCAAAAACATTCAGTACTTC
TRBJ2-7,TRBV7-6,TRBD2,-,CASSLTSGGAYEQYF,TGTGCCAGCAGCTTAACTAGCGGGGGGGCCTACGAGCAGTACTTC
TRBJ2-2,TRBV12-2,-,-,CASRSFLSSYTGELFF,TGTGCAAGTCGCTCCTTCCTAAGTAGTTACACCGGGGAGCTGTTTTTT
TRBJ2-2,TRBV5-1,-,-,CASSLGNTGELFF,TGCGCCAGCAGCTTGGGCAACACCGGGGAGCTGTTTTTT
TRBJ2-3,TRBV9,-,-,CASSVQGFSDTQYF,TGTGCCAGCAGCGTTCAGGGGTTTTCAGATACGCAGTATTTT
TRBJ1-2,TRBV4-1,-,-,CASSQGTRTANFYGYTF,TGCGCCAGCAGCCAAGGCACTCGGACAGCCAACTTCTATGGCTACACCTTC
TRBJ2-7,TRBV7-2,TRBD1,-,CASSLTTGGYYEQYF,TGTGCCAGCAGCTTAACGACAGGGGGTTACTACGAGCAGTACTTC
TRBJ2-7,TRBV2,-,once,CASSEGLLALVHEQYF,TGTGCCAGCAGCGAAGGCTTACTAGCTTTAGTCCACGAGCAGTACTTC
TRBJ1-1,TRBV4-1,-,-,CASSQVPGFRAFF,TGCGCCAGCAGCCAAGTTCCGGGATTTCGAGCTTTCTTT
TRBJ2-2,TRBV5-1,TRBD1,once,CASSLTGTSAGELFF,TGCGCCAGCAGTTTGACAGGGACAAGCGCCGGGGAGCTGTTTTTT
TRBJ1-5,TRBV28,-,-,CASSPGRRFNQPQHF,TGTGCCAGCAGTCCCGGGCGCCGTTTCAATCAGCCCCAGCATTTT
TRBJ1-3,TRBV30,-,few,CAWSGGAAGNTIYF,TGTGCCTGGAGTGGGGGGGCTGCTGGAAACACCATATATTTT
TRBJ1-2,TRBV30,-,once,CAWSQVNYGYTF,TGTGCCTGGAGTCAGGTGAACTATGGCTACACCTTC
TRBJ1-5,TRBV6-1,TRBD1,-,CASSEPGGYQPQHF,TGTGCCAGCAGTGAACCAGGGGGGTATCAGCCCCAGCATTTT
TRBJ2-5,TRBV5-1,TRBD2,-,CASSLTSGIETQYF,TGCGCCAGCAGCTTGACTAGCGGGATAGAGACCCAGTACTTC
TRBJ2-5,TRBV20-1,-,-,CSASVSETQYF,TGCAGTGCTAGTGTTTCGGAGACCCAGTACTTC
TRBJ1-4,TRBV5-1,-,-,CASSLEGQREKLFF,TGCGCCAGCAGCTTGGAGGGACAACGGGAAAAACTGTTTTTT
TRBJ1-1,TRBV18,TRBD1,-,CASSPLSPGTGSLNTEAFF,TGTGCCAGCTCACCGCTGTCTCCCGGGACAGGGTCCTTGAACACTGAAGCTTTCTTT
TRBJ2-2,TRBV7-3,TRBD2,-,CASSAARIGLAGTGELFF,TGTGCCAGCAGCGCCGCCCGGATTGGACTAGCGGGGACCGGGGAGCTGTTTTTT
TRBJ2-7,TRBV6-4,-,-,CASSEIVEGKGEQYF,TGTGCCAGCAGTGAGATAGTCGAGGGAAAGGGCGAGCAGTACTTC
TRBJ2-3,TRBV28,TRBD1,-,CASSPDRGTGTQYF,TGTGCCAGCAGTCCGGACAGGGGGACGGGTACGCAGTATTTT
TRBJ1-6,TRBV30,-,-,CAWSPQLNSPLHF,TGTGCCTGGAGTCCTCAACTAAATTCACCCCTCCACTTT
TRBJ2-7,TRBV7-2,TRBD2,few,CASSRFGVLAGSYEQYF,TGTGCCAGCAGCAGATTCGGGGTACTAGCGGGATCCTACGAGCAGTACTTC
TRBJ1-4,TRBV5-1,-,-,CASKNSGPSNEKLFF,TGCGCCAGCAAAAACAGCGGACCCTCTAATGAAAAACTGTTTTTT
TRBJ2-2,TRBV7-3,-,-,CASSLRAGAWGTGELFF,TGTGCCAGCAGCTTACGCGCAGGCGCCTGGGGCACCGGGGAGCTGTTTTTT
TRBJ1-5,TRBV5-6,-,-,CASSLSEGRPQHF,TGTGCCAGCAGCTTATCTGAGGGCAGGCCCCAGCATTTT
TRBJ2-1,TRBV5-4,-,-,CASSLERYNEQFF,TGTGCCAGCAGCTTGGAACGATACAATGAGCAGTTCTTC
TRBJ1-5,TRBV6-1,-,once,CASSEYTGVGNQPQHF,TGTGCCAGCAGTGAATACACGGGGGTGGGCAATCAGCCCCAGCATTTT
TRBJ2-3,TRBV6-5,TRBD2,few,CASSTGTGGPDTQYF,TGTGCCAGCAGTACCGGGACGGGAGGACCAGATACGCAGTATTTT
TRBJ2-7,TRBV29-1,-,-,CSVDSRAESSYEQYF,TGCAGCGTTGATAGTCGCGCGGAGAGCTCCTACGAGCAGTACTTC
TRBJ1-6,TRBV30,-,-,CAWSVHSYNSPLHF,TGTGCCTGGAGTGTACACAGTTATAATTCACCCCTCCACTTT
TRBJ1-6,TRBV11-1,TRBD1,-,CASSPGTGYNSPLHF,TGTGCCAGCAGCCCAGGGACAGGTTATAATTCACCCCTCCACTTT
TRBJ1-5,TRBV5-1,-,-,CASRLAPGNQPQHF,TGCGCCAGCAGACTAGCCCCGGGGAATCAGCCCCAGCATTTT
TRBJ2-1,TRBV2,-,-,CASRRGPGQNSNEQFF,TGTGCCAGTCGGAGGGGGCCGGGACAAAATTCGAATGAGCAGTTCTTC
TRBJ2-3,TRBV15,-,-,CATSRDLTTDTQYF,TGTGCCACCAGCAGAGATTTAACCACAGATACGCAGTATTTT
TRBJ2-3,TRBV4-1,TRBD2,-,CASSQDRLAGVGNTQYF,TGCGCCAGCAGCCAAGATAGGCTAGCGGGAGTAGGAAATACGCAGTATTTT
TRBJ2-6,TRBV6-4,-,few,CASSDSGAGANVLTF,TGTGCCAGCAGTGACTCAGGGGCTGGGGCCAACGTCCTGACTTTC
TRBJ2-1,TRBV9,-,-,CASSTRQAYNEQFF,TGTGCCAGCAGCACAAGACAGGCTTACAATGAGCAGTTCTTC
TRBJ1-2,TRBV5-4,TRBD1,-,CASSFPRGPSYGYTF,TGTGCCAGCAGTTTCCCCAGGGGGCCCAGCTATGGCTACACCTTC
TRBJ2-7,TRBV7-8,-,-,CASTLRDQVYEQYF,TGTGCCAGCACCCTACGGGATCAGGTCTACGAGCAGTACTTC
TRBJ1-1,TRBV27,TRBD1,-,CASRPTGARTEAFF,TGTGCCAGCAGACCTACAGGGGCTAGAACTGAAGCTTTCTTT
TRBJ2-4,TRBV19,-,-,CASSNPRGSKNIQYF,TGTGCCAGTAGTAACCCCCGGGGGTCCAAAAACATTCAGTACTTC
TRBJ2-3,TRBV5-1,-,once,CASSLATSQAPDTQYF,TGCGCCAGCAGCTTGGCCACATCACAGGCACCAGATACGCAGTATTTT